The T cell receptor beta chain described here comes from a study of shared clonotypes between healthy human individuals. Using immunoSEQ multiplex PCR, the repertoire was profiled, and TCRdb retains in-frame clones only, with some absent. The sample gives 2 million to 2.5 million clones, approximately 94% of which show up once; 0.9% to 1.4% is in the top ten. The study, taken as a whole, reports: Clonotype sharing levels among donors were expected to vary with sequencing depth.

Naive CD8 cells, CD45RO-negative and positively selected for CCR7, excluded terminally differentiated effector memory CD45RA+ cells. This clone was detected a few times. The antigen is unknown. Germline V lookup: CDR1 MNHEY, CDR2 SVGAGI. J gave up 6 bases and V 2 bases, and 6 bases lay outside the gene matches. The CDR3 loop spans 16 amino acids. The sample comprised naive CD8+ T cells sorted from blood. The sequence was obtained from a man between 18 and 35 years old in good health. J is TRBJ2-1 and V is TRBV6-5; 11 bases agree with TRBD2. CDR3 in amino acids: CASSYGIAGGLNEQFF. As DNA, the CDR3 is TGTGCCAGCAGTTACGGAATAGCGGGAGGGCTCAATGAGCAGTTCTTC.